These 12 T cell receptor beta chains came from one sample sequenced in a study of cytomegalovirus exposure and HLA in healthy donors. PCR employed 60 Vbeta and 13 Jbeta primers. Profiled with immunoSEQ multiplex PCR; TCRdb holds only in-frame clones, not every one. The table shows 100,000 to 150,000 clones, with roughly 80% occurring only once. Material for sequencing was PBMCs. The receptors originated from a woman in her thirties or forties in good health and CMV-seropositive.

This chain links TRBV15 with TRBJ1-2; the D gene is possibly TRBD1 (5 bases). V was trimmed by 0 bases and J by 2 bases, leaving 19 bases between them. The CDR3 runs 18 residues. CDR1 is LNHNV and CDR2 is YYDKDF in the germline V gene (reference sequence). The CDR3 sequence: CATSRDQGLSLVNYGYTF. The CDR3 DNA is TGTGCCACCAGCAGAGATCAGGGCTTGAGCTTAGTCAACTATGGCTACACCTTC.

J is TRBJ2-7 and V is TRBV29-1; possibly TRBD2 for D (7 bases). Germline V gives CDR1 SQVTM, CDR2 ANQGSEA. The CDR3 length is 14 residues. V gave up 6 bases and J gave up 1 base, with 16 bases separating them. CDR3 loop: CSVPRGGHSYEQYF. CDR3 sequence (DNA): TGCAGCGTCCCAAGGGGGGGGCATTCCTACGAGCAGTACTTC.

V usage is TRBV10-3 and J usage is TRBJ2-3, with TRBD1 matching over 10 bases. After removal of 6 bases from V and 4 bases from J, the junction contained 7 bases not matched to a gene. The length of the CDR3 is 15 residues. CDR1 ENHRY and CDR2 SYGVKD come from the germline V gene. This CDR3 reads CAISTAGTGADTQYF. The CDR3 DNA sequence: TGTGCCATCAGCACGGCCGGGACAGGGGCAGATACGCAGTATTTT.

The J gene is TRBJ2-1, the V gene TRBV7-2; possible D gene TRBD2, 5 bases. The CDR3 is made up of 12 amino acids. V dropped 1 base and J dropped 8 bases, with 6 bases sitting between them. CDR1 and CDR2 from the germline V gene are SGHTA and FQGNSA. The chain's CDR3 is CASSLGGHEQFF. The CDR3 nucleotides read TGTGCCAGCAGCTTAGGAGGGCATGAGCAGTTCTTC.

The V call is TRBV5-1, the J call TRBJ1-2; D is ambiguous. Between the trimmed V and J ends, which lost 0 bases and 2 bases, there was a span of 11 bases. The CDR3 runs to 15 residues. CDR1 and CDR2 from the germline V gene are SGHRS and YFSETQ. The CDR3: CASSLVLGLNYGYTF. The CDR3 DNA sequence: TGCGCCAGCAGCTTGGTTTTGGGCTTAAACTATGGCTACACCTTC.

The chain combines TRBV7-9 with TRBJ1-5; 8 nucleotides agree with TRBD1. Trimming at V came to 4 bases and at J to 5 bases, leaving 4 bases not matched to a gene. The CDR3 totals 14 residues. Germline CDR1 is SEHNR and CDR2 is FQNEAQ (reference sequence). CDR3 sequence: CASSSSQGDQPQHF. In DNA, the CDR3 is TGTGCCAGCAGCTCTTCACAGGGGGATCAGCCCCAGCATTTT.

The chain uses TRBV5-6 and TRBJ2-6; D perhaps matches TRBD2 (6 bases). Germline CDR1 SGHDT, CDR2 YYEEEE. V shed 4 bases and J shed 2 bases, with 13 bases lying between them. The CDR3 contains 16 residues. DNA for the CDR3: TGTGCCAGCAGCAAAGGGGACTCCCCTGGGGCCAACGTCCTGACTTTC. It specifies CASSKGDSPGANVLTF.

The chain couples TRBV5-4 to TRBJ2-1, with TRBD1 matching 8 bases. In germline, CDR1 is SGHNT, CDR2 YYREEE (reference sequence). This CDR3 is built from 15 residues. J gave up 3 bases and V 0 bases, and 2 bases lay outside the gene matches. The CDR3 is CASSLGQGFYNEQFF. CDR3 nucleotide sequence: TGTGCCAGCAGCTTGGGACAGGGGTTCTACAATGAGCAGTTCTTC.

The chain joins TRBV18 to TRBJ2-1, with 9 bases lining up with TRBD1. Germline lookup yields CDR1 KGHSH and CDR2 LQKENI. J gave up 6 bases and V 9 bases, and 15 bases lay outside the gene matches. CDR3 length: 16 residues. The CDR3, as DNA: TGTGCCAGTCAAACCGCCGGGACAGGGACCTCCAATGAGCAGTTCTTC. Protein: CASQTAGTGTSNEQFF.

V usage is TRBV5-4 and J usage is TRBJ2-7, with 8 bases matching TRBD2. Trimming at V came to 4 bases and at J to 5 bases, leaving 8 bases not matched to a gene. Germline assignment: CDR1 SGHNT and CDR2 YYREEE (reference sequence). The CDR3 loop spans 14 amino acids. In nucleotides, the CDR3 is TGTGCCAGCAGCCCCTGGACTAGCCCTCACGAGCAGTACTTC. It specifies CASSPWTSPHEQYF.

V and J are TRBV5-6 and TRBJ2-3; TRBD2 matches at 11 bases. The CDR3 has 14 residues. The V gene end was trimmed by 5 bases and the J gene end by 6 bases; junction bases not matched to a gene: 5. Germline CDR1 reads SGHDT; CDR2 reads YYEEEE. The CDR3 bases are TGTGCCAGCAGTGTTAGCGGGGGGGTTGATACGCAGTATTTT. Protein sequence: CASSVSGGVDTQYF.

This clone was counted only a few times. V and J are TRBV7-2 and TRBJ2-2; D gene ambiguous. Germline assignment: CDR1 SGHTA and CDR2 FQGNSA. Trimming removed 2 bases from V and 5 bases from J, with 9 bases in between. This CDR3 comprises 14 residues. The CDR3 spells CASSLSSRTGELFF. Here the CDR3 DNA reads TGTGCCAGCAGCTTATCAAGTCGGACCGGGGAGCTGTTTTTT.